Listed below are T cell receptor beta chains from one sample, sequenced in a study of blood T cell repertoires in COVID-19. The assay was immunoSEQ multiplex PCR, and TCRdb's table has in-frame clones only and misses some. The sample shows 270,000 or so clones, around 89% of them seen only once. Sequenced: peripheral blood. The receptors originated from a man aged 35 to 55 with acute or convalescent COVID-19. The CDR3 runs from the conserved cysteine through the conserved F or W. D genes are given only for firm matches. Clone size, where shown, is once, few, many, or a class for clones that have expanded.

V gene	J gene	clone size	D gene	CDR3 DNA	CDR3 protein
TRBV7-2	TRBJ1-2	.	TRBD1	TGTGCCAGCAGCTTAATGGGACAGATTTTCTATGGCTACACCTTC	CASSLMGQIFYGYTF
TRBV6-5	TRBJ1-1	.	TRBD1	TGTGCCAGCAGCGTAACAGGGGCAGGCACTGAAGCTTTCTTT	CASSVTGAGTEAFF
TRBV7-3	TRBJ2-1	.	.	TGTGCCAGCAGCTTAAAGGGGGGGAGAGTTGAGCAGTTCTTC	CASSLKGGRVEQFF
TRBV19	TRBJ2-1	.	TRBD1	TGTGCCAGTAGTATGACAGGGGGGTACTACAATGAGCAGTTCTTC	CASSMTGGYYNEQFF
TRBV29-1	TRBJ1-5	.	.	TGCAGCGTTGCGCAGGGCAGCAATCAGCCCCAGCATTTT	CSVAQGSNQPQHF
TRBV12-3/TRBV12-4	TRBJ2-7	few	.	TGTGCCAGCAGTTTAACAGAGGGCGAGCAGTACTTC	CASSLTEGEQYF
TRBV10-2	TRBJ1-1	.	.	TGCGCCAGCAGCCGGGGAGGGGACACTGAAGCTTTCTTT	CASSRGGDTEAFF
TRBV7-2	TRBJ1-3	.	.	TGTGCCAGCAGCTTCCTATGGGGGCAGGACACCATATATTTT	CASSFLWGQDTIYF
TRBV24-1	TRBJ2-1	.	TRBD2	TGTGCCACCAGTGACTCCGGGGGGGGGCACTACAATGAGCAGTTCTTC	CATSDSGGGHYNEQFF
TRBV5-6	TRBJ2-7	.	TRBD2	TGTGCCAGCAGCTACCAAGGACTAGCGGGGGGGACCTACGAGCAGTACTTC	CASSYQGLAGGTYEQYF
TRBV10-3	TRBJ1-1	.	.	TGTGCCATCAGCGTGAACACTGAAGCTTTCTTT	CAISVNTEAFF
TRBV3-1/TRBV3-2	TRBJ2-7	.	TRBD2	TGTGCCAGCAGCCAAGGACTAGCGGCCCCCATCTACGAGCAGTACTTC	CASSQGLAAPIYEQYF
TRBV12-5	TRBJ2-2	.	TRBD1	TGTGCTAGTGGTTTGACCCAGGGGGACCCACTCCTTAACACCGGGGAGCTGTTTTTT	CASGLTQGDPLLNTGELFF
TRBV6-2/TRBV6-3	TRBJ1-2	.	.	TGTGCCAGCAGTTTCGAGGGCCGTGGCTACACCTTC	CASSFEGRGYTF
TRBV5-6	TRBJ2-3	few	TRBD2	TGTGCCAGCAGCTTGGCAAGACTAGCGGGGAACCCGGGATATACGCAGTATTTT	CASSLARLAGNPGYTQYF
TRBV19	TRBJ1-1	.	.	TGTGCCAGTAGCCGGTCCGGACAGTTCACTGAAGCTTTCTTT	CASSRSGQFTEAFF